This T cell receptor beta chain is from a study of T cells in Graves' hyperthyroidism and ophthalmopathy. Study conclusions and caveats: For ophthalmopathy, model prediction preceded onset by a median about 6 months.

V was trimmed by 3 bases and J by 4 bases, leaving 15 bases between them. Germline V gene sequence: CDR1 SGHAT, CDR2 FQNNGV. The CDR3 sequence is 15 residues long. This clonotype was counted at least ten times. The target antigen is unknown. Newly diagnosed hyperthyroidism patients aged 18 to 65 years had disease lasting under 2 months. Exclusion criteria comprised uncontrolled infection, other autoimmune disease, pregnancy or lactation. RNA transcripts gave rise to amplified TCR beta CDR3 regions. The TCR CDR3 first-round RT-PCR relied on the HTBI primer set. TCRdb processed the multiplex PCR reads anew with MiXCR; each CDR3 protein has one entry. Of fewer than 900,000 distinct CDR3 sequences in the sample, roughly a sixth are singletons; the top ten hold over 15%.

The clonotype comes from a woman between 45 and 65 years old with Graves' hyperthyroidism that later progressed to Graves' ophthalmopathy. Sequencing was done on a sample of blood. The gene calls are TRBV11-2 and TRBJ1-1; D may be TRBD1 (5 bases). The CDR3 loop is CASSLGGPWTTEAFF. CDR3 bases: TGTGCCAGCAGCTTGGGGGGACCGTGGACCACTGAAGCTTTCTTT.